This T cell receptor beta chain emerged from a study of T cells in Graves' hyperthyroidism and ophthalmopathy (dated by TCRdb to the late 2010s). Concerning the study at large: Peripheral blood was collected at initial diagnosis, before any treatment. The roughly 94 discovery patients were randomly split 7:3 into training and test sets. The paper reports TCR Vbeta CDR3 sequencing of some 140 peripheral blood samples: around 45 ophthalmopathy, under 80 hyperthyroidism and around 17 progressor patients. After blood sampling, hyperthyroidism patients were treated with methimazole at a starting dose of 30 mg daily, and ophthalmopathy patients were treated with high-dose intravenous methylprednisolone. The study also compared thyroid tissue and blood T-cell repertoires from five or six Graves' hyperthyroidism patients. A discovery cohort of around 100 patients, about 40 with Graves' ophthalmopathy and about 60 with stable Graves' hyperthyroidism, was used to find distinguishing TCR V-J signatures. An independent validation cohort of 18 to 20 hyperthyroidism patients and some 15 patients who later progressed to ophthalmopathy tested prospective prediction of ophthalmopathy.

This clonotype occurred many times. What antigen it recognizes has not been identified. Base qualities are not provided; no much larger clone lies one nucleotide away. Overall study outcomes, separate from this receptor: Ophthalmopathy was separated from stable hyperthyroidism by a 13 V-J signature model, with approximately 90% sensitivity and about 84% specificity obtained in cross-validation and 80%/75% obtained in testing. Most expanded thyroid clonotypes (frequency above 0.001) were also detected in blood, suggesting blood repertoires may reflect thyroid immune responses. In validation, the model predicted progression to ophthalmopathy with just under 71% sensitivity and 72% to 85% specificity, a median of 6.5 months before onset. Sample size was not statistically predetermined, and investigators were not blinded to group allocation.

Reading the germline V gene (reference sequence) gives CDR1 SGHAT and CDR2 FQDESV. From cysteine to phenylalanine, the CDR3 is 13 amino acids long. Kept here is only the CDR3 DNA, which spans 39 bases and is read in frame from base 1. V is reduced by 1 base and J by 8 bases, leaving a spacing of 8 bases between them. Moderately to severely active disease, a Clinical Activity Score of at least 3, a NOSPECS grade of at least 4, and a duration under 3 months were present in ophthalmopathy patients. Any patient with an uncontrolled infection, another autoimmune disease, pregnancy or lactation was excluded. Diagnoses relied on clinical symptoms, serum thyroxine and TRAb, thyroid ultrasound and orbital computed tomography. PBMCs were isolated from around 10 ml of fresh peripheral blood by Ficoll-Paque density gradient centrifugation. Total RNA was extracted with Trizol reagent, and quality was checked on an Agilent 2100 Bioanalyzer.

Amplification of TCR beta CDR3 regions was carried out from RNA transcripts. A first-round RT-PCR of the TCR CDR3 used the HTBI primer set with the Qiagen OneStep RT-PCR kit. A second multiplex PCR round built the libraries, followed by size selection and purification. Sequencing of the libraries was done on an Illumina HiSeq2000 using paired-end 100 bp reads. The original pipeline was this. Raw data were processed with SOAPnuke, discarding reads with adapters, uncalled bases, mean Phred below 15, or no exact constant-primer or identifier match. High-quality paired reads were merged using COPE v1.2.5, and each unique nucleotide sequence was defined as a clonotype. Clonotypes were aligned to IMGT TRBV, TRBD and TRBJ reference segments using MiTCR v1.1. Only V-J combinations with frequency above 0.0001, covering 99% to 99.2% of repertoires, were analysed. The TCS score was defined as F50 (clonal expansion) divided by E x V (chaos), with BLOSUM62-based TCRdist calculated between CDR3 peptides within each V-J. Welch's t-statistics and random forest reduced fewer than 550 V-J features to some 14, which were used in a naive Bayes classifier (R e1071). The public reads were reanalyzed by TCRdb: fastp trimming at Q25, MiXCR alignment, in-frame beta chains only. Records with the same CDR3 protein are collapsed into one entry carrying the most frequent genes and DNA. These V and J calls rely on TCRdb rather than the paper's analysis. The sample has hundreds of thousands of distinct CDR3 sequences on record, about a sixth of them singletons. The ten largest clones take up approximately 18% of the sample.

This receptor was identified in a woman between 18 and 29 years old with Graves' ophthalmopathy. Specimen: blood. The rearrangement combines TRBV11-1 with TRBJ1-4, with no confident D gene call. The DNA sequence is TGTGCCAGCAGCTTAGACCGTAAGGAAAAACTGTTTTTT. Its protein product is CASSLDRKEKLFF. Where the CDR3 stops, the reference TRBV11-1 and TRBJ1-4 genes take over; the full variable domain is EAEVAQSPRYKITEKSQAVAFWCDPISGHATLYWYRQILGQGPELLVQFQDESVVDDSQLPKDRFSAERLKGVDSTLKIQPAELGDSAMYLCASSLDRKEKLFFGSGTQLSVL.